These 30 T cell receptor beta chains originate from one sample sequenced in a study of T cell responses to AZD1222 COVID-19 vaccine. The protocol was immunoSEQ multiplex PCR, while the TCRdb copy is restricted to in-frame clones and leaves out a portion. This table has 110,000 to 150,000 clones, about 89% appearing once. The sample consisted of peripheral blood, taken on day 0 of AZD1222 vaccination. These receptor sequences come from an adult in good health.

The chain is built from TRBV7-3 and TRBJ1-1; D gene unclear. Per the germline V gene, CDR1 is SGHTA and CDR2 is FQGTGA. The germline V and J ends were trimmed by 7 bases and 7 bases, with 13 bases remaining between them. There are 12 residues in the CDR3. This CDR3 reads CASTDTHGEAFF. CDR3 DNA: TGTGCCAGCACCGATACGCATGGTGAAGCTTTCTTT.

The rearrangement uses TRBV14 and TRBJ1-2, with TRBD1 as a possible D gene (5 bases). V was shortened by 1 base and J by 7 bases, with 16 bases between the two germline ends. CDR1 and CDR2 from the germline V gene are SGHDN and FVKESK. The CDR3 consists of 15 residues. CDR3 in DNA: TGTGCCAGCAGCCAAGGGTGGAGGGGAGGCATTGGCTACACCTTC. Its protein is CASSQGWRGGIGYTF.

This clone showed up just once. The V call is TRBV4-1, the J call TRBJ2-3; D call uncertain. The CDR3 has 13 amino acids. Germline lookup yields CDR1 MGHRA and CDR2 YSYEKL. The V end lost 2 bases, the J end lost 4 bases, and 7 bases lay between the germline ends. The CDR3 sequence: CASSQRVADTQYF. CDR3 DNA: TGCGCCAGCAGCCAAAGGGTTGCAGATACGCAGTATTTT.

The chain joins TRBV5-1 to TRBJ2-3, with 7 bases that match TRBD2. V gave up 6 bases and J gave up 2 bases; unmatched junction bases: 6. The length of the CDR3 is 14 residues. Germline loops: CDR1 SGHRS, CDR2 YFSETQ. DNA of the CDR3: TGCGCCAGCAAGGGCGGGACTACCACAGATACGCAGTATTTT. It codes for CASKGGTTTDTQYF.

CDR3 region: CASSHEGTEAFF. CDR3 nucleotides: TGCGCCAGCAGCCACGAGGGCACTGAAGCTTTCTTT. The genes are TRBV4-1 and TRBJ1-1, with D hard to call. The CDR3 has 12 amino acids. The V gene's germline CDR1 is MGHRA and CDR2 YSYEKL. V was trimmed by 3 bases and J by 4 bases, leaving 6 bases between them.

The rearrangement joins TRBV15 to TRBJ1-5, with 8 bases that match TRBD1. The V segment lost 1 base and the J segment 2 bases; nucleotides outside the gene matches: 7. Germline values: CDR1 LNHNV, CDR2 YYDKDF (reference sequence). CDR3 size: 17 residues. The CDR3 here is CATSRATTGVGNQPQHF. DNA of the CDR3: TGTGCCACCAGCAGAGCAACGACAGGGGTAGGCAATCAGCCCCAGCATTTT.

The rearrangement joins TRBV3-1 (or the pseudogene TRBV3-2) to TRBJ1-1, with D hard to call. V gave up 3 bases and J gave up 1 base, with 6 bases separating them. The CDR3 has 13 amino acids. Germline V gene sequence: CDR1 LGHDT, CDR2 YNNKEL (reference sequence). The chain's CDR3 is CASSHLRNTEAFF. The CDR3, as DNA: TGTGCCAGCAGCCACCTCCGGAACACTGAAGCTTTCTTT.

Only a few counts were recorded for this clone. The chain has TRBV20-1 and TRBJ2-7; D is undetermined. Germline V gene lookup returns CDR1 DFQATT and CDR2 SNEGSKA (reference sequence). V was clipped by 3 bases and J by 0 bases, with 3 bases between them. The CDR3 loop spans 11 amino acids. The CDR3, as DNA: TGCAGTGCTAGCAACTCCTACGAGCAGTACTTC. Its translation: CSASNSYEQYF.

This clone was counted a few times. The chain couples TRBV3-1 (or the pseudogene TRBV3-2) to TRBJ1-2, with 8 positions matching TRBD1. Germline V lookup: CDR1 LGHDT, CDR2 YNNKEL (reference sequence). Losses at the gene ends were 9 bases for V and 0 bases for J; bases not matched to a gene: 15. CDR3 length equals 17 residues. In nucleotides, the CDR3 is TGTGCCAGTTCCCCCTGGACAGGGAGACCTCCTAACTATGGCTACACCTTC. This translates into CASSPWTGRPPNYGYTF.

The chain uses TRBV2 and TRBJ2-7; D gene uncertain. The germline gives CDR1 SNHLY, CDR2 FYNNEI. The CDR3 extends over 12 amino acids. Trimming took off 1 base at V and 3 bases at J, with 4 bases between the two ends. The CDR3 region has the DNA TGTGCCAGCAGTGAAGGTTACTACGAGCAGTACTTC. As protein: CASSEGYYEQYF.

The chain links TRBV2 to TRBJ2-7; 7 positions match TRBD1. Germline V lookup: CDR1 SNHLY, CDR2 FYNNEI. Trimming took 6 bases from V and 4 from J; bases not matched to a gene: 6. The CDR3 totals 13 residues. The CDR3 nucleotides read TGTGCCAGCAGGGAGGACAGGAGGTACGAGCAGTACTTC. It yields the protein CASREDRRYEQYF. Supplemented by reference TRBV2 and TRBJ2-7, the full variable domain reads EPEVTQTPSHQVTQMGQEVILRCVPISNHLYFYWYRQILGQKVEFLVSFYNNEISEKSEIFDDQFSVERPDGSNFTLKIRSTKLEDSAMYFCASREDRRYEQYFGPGTRLTVT.

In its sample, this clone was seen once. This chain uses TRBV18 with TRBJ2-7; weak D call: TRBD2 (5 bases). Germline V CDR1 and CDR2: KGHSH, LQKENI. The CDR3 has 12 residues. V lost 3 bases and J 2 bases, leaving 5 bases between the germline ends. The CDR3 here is CASSPRAYEQYF. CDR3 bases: TGTGCCAGCTCACCGCGGGCCTACGAGCAGTACTTC.

This CDR3 reads CASSSRRDRVLANYGYTF. DNA of the CDR3: TGTGCCAGCAGCTCTCGCCGGGACAGGGTATTAGCTAACTATGGCTACACCTTC. This chain uses TRBV7-2 with TRBJ1-2, with 9 bases identical to TRBD1. CDR3 length equals 18 residues. CDR1 and CDR2 (germline): SGHTA, FQGNSA. Unmatched junction bases numbered 12, after V lost 4 bases and J lost 0 bases.

CDR3 sequence: CASSLGYEQFF. Written as DNA, the CDR3 is TGCGCCAGCAGCTTAGGGTATGAGCAGTTCTTC. The V call is TRBV5-1, the J call TRBJ2-1; no clear D. V lost 2 bases and J lost 8, with 5 bases in between. The germline CDR1 and CDR2 sequences are SGHRS and YFSETQ. This CDR3 contains 11 residues.

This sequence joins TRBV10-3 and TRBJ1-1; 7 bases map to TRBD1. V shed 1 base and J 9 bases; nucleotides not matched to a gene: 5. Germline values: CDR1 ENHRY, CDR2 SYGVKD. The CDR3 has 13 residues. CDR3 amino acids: CAISEWDSSKAFF. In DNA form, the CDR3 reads TGTGCCATCAGTGAGTGGGACAGCTCTAAAGCTTTCTTT.

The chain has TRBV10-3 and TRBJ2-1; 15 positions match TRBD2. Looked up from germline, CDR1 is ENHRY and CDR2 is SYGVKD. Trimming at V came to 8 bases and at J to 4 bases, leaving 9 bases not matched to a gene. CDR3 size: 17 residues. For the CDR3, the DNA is TGTGCCATCGGACTAGCGGGAGGGATGAGGACTTACAATGAGCAGTTCTTC. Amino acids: CAIGLAGGMRTYNEQFF.

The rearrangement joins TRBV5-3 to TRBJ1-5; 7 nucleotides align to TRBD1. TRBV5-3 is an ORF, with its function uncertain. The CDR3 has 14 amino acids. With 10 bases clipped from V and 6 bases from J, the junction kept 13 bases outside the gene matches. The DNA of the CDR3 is TGTGCCCCAACGAGGGGGCGCGTTCGTCAGCCCCAGCATTTT. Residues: CAPTRGRVRQPQHF.

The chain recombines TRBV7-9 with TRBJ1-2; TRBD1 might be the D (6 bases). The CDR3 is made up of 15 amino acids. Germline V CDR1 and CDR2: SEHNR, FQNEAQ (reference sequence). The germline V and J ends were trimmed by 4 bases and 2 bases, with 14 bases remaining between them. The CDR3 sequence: CASSSIRGRNYGYTF. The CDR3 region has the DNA TGTGCCAGCAGCTCAATCAGGGGTAGAAACTATGGCTACACCTTC.

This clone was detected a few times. CDR3: CASSPLTGATTDTQYF. The DNA for the CDR3 is TGTGCCAGCAGCCCCCTTACGGGAGCAACCACAGATACGCAGTATTTT. V and J are TRBV11-2 and TRBJ2-3; tentative D call: TRBD2 (6 bases). V was trimmed by 5 bases and J by 2 bases, leaving 17 bases between them. The CDR3 consists of 16 residues. CDR1 and CDR2 from the germline V gene are SGHAT and FQNNGV.

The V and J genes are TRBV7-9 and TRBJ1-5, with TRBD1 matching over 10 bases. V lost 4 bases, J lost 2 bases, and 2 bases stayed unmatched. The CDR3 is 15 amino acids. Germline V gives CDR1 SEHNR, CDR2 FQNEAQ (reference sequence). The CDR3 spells CASSSGQGGNQPQHF. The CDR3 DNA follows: TGTGCCAGCAGCTCTGGACAGGGGGGCAATCAGCCCCAGCATTTT.

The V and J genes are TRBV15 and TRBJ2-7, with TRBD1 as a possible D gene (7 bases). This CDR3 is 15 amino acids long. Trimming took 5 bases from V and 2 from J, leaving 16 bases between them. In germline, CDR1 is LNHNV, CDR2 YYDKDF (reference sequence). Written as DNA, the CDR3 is TGTGCCACCAGCTCCTCCTGGAGGGGGCCCTACGAGCAGTACTTC. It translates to CATSSSWRGPYEQYF.

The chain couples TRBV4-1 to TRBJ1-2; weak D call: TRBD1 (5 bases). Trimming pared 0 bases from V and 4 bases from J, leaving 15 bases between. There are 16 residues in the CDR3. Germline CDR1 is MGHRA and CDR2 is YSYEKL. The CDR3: CASSQDTHAGFYGYTF. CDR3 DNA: TGCGCCAGCAGCCAAGATACTCACGCAGGGTTCTATGGCTACACCTTC.

CDR3 in amino acids: CASSQRWLAGVNEQFF. CDR3 DNA: TGTGCCAGCAGCCAAAGGTGGCTAGCGGGAGTCAATGAGCAGTTCTTC. The chain joins TRBV3-1 (or the pseudogene TRBV3-2) to TRBJ2-1, with 10 bases aligning to TRBD2. The CDR3 extends over 16 amino acids. Germline CDR1 LGHDT, CDR2 YNNKEL (reference sequence). V gave up 2 bases and J gave up 6 bases; unmatched junction bases: 7.

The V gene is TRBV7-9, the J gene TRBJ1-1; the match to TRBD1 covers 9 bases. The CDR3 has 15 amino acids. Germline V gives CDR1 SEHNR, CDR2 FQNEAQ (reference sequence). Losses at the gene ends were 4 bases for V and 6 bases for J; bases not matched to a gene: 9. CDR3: CASSSPGQGVSEAFF. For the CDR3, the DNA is TGTGCCAGCAGCTCACCGGGACAGGGAGTATCTGAAGCTTTCTTT. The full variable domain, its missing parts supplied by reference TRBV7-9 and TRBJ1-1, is DTGVSQNPRHKITKRGQNVTFRCDPISEHNRLYWYRQTLGQGPEFLTYFQNEAQLEKSRLLSDRFSAERPKGSFSTLEIQRTEQGDSAMYLCASSSPGQGVSEAFFGQGTRLTVV.

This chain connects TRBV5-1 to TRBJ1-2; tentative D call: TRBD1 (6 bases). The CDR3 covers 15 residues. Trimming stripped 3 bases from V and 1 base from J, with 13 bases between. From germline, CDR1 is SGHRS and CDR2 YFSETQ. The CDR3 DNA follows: TGCGCCAGCAGCTCATCAGGGGATCTTAACTATGGCTACACCTTC. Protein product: CASSSSGDLNYGYTF. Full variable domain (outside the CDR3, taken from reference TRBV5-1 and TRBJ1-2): KAGVTQTPRYLIKTRGQQVTLSCSPISGHRSVSWYQQTPGQGLQFLFEYFSETQRNKGNFPGRFSGRQFSNSRSEMNVSTLELGDSALYLCASSSSGDLNYGYTFGSGTRLTVV.

CDR3 protein: CASSFRAGGDYGYTF. CDR3 coding DNA: TGTGCCAGCAGCTTTCGGGCAGGGGGGGACTATGGCTACACCTTC. The chain employs TRBV7-9 and TRBJ1-2; 7 bases fit TRBD1. Germline CDR1 SEHNR, CDR2 FQNEAQ (reference sequence). The CDR3 is 15 amino acids. The V gene end was trimmed by 3 bases and the J gene end by 3 bases; junction bases not matched to a gene: 7.

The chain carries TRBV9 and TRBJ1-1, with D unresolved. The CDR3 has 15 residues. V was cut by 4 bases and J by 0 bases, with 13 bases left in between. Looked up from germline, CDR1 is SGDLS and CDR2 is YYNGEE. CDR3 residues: CASSSGEQMNTEAFF. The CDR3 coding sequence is TGTGCCAGCAGCTCTGGGGAACAAATGAACACTGAAGCTTTCTTT. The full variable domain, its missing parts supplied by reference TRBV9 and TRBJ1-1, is DSGVTQTPKHLITATGQRVTLRCSPRSGDLSVYWYQQSLDQGLQFLIQYYNGEERAKGNILERFSAQQFPDLHSELNLSSLELGDSALYFCASSSGEQMNTEAFFGQGTRLTVV.

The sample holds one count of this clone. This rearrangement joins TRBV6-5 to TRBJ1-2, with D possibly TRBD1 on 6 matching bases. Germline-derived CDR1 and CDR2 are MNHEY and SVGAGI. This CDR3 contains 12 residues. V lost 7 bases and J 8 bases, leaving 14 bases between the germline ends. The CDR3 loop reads CASTQGLGGYTF. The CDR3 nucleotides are TGTGCCAGCACTCAGGGGCTGGGCGGCTACACCTTC.

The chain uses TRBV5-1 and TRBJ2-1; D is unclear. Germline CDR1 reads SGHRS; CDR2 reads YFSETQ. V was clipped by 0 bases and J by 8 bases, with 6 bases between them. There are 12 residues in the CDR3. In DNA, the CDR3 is TGCGCCAGCAGCTTGGGGTGGGATGAGCAGTTCTTC. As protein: CASSLGWDEQFF.

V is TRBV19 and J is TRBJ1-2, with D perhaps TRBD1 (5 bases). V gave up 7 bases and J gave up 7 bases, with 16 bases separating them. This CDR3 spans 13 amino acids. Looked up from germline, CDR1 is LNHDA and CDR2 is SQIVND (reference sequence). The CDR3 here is CASTRTGLGGYTF. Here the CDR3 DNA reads TGTGCCAGTACGAGGACGGGGCTGGGTGGCTACACCTTC.